Described below is a single T cell receptor beta chain sequence and its context. The antigen it binds to is not known. Base-call qualities are not available, and no considerably larger clone is one nucleotide away. Counted from cysteine to phenylalanine, this CDR3 has 15 amino acids. The DNA shown is the 45-base CDR3, in frame from base 1. Here V drops 2 bases and J drops 2 bases, and the junction holds 5 bases not matched to any gene. The germline V gene specifies SGDLS as CDR1 and YYNGEE as CDR2. The sample belongs to a study of blood T cell repertoires in COVID-19 (dated by TCRdb to 2019 to 2021). Study-level background: Collaborator samples came from the United States, Italy and Spain and covered acute and convalescent phases of COVID-19. The prospective study material was composed of cDNA or gDNA derived from T cells, B-cell-depleted T cells, or PBMCs. Subjects who had been exposed to COVID-19, were actively infected with it, or had recovered from it provided the deeply sampled blood TCRbeta repertoires that made up the dataset. The repertoires were made available in a free public database intended to serve as a resource for research on the immune response to SARS-CoV-2. The samples were drawn from two sources: the first 160 participants of the ongoing ImmuneRACE study, and 1,000 to 1,500 subjects contributed by 6 global collaborators. Nearly every sample came with metadata listing a de-identified subject ID, COVID-19 status, age in years and sex. Where HLA class I and class II types were available, the types were taken from metadata supplied by the sample provider, not from assay-based typing. Study-level results and caveats: Clinical and demographic metadata were provided uncurated, with the amount varying by source and participant.

Whole blood was collected in K2EDTA tubes by collaborating institutions according to the institutions' own protocols. For TCRbeta analysis, collaborator samples were shipped as frozen whole blood, as isolated PBMCs, or as DNA extracted from either sample type. The immunoSEQ Assay, a bias-controlled multiplex PCR, was used to amplify TCRbeta CDR3 regions from genomic DNA. The original pipeline was this. The number of nucleated cells in each sample was estimated from the amplification of reference gene primers within the assay. To quantify the absolute abundance of each unique TCRbeta CDR3 rearrangement, sequence reads were collapsed and filtered. For each sample, productive Simpson clonality was calculated as the square root of Simpson's diversity index over productive rearrangements. Drawn from immuneACCESS, this table holds only the in-frame rearrangements with V and J called that TCRdb kept. Clones are partly lost; checked studies trace under half to an unresolved V gene and leave the rest unexplained. V, J and clone size were drawn from that table, and D and trimming were deduced from the DNA. The sample records 87,000 or so clones, 70% to 90% of which are singletons. The biggest ten clones account for roughly 20% of the sample.

The sample taken for sequencing was peripheral blood. This clonotype was obtained from a woman of 80 years or more in a cohort sampled during active or convalescent COVID-19. The chain is made from TRBV9 and TRBJ2-7, and 9 bases in between align with TRBD1. The CDR3 sequence is CASSVVRDRAYEQYF. The DNA sequence follows: TGTGCCAGCAGCGTCGTCCGGGACAGGGCCTACGAGCAGTACTTC.